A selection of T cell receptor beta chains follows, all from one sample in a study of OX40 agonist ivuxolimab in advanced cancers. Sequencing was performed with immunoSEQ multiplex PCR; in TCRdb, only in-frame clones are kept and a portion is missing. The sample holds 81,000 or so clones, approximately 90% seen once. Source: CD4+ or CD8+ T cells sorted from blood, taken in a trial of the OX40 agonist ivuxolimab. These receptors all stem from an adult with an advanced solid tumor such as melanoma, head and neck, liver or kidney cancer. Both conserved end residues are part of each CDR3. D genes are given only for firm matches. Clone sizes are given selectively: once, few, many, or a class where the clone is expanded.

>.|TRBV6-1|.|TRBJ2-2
TGTGCCAGCAGCCCTCAAACTGCGGGCACCGGGGAGCTGTTTTTT
CASSPQTAGTGELFF
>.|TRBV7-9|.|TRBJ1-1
TGTGCCAGCAGCTTAGTAGGGGGGAACACTGAAGCTTTCTTT
CASSLVGGNTEAFF
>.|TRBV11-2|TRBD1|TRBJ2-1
TGTGCCAGCAGCGGAGAGAGGGACAGATACAATGAGCAGTTCTTC
CASSGERDRYNEQFF
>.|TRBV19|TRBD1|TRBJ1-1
TGTGCCAGTAGTATACGCGGACAGGGTTTCTCTGAAGCTTTCTTT
CASSIRGQGFSEAFF
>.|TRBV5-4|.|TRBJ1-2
TGTGCCAGCAGCGCCGGCCAAGGATTACGGAGTGGGTATGGCTACACCTTC
CASSAGQGLRSGYGYTF
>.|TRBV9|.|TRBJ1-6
TGTGCCAGCGGCGTAGCTGGAACCGGGGGTTCACCCCTCCACTTT
CASGVAGTGGSPLHF
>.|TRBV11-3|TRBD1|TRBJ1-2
TGTGCCAGCAGCTTCGACAGGGGTGGCTACACCTTC
CASSFDRGGYTF
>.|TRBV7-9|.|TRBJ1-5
TGTGCCAGCAGCTTAGCGGCCACTCGGGCCCAGCATTTT
CASSLAATRAQHF
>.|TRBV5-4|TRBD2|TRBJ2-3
TGTGCCAGCAGCCCCGGGGGGAGGTCTAGTGGGGGAAGCACAGATACGCAGTATTTT
CASSPGGRSSGGSTDTQYF
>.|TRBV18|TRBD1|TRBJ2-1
TGTGCCAGCTCACCTGCTTTGGGACAGGGTACCAATGAGCAGTTCTTC
CASSPALGQGTNEQFF
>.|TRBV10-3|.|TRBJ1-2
TGTGCCATCAGGACCACAGGGAGCGCCGATAACTATGGCTACACCTTC
CAIRTTGSADNYGYTF
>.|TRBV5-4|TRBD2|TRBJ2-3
TGTGCCAGCAGTATTTCGGCCCCGGGACTAGCCAGCACAGATACGCAGTATTTT
CASSISAPGLASTDTQYF
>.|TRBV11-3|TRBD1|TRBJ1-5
TGTGCCAGCAGCTTAACCGACATCCTACAGGGGGACAATCAGCCCCAGCATTTT
CASSLTDILQGDNQPQHF
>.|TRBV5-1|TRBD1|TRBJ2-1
TGCGCCAGCAGCGACGGGACAGGGGATGTCAATGAGCAGTTCTTC
CASSDGTGDVNEQFF
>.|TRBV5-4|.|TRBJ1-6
TGTGCCAGCAGCTTGGACAGCAATTCACCCCTCCACTTT
CASSLDSNSPLHF
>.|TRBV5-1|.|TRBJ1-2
TGCGCCAGCAGCTTCGGGGTAACAGCGATCCAAGCTAACTATGGCTACACCTTC
CASSFGVTAIQANYGYTF
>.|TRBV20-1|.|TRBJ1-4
TGCAGTGCTGAGGCCCCTAAGGGACTGTTTTTT
CSAEAPKGLFF
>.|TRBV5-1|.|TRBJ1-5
TGCGCCAGCAGCCCTACAGGGAGCAATCAGCCCCAGCATTTT
CASSPTGSNQPQHF
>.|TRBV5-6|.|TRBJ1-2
TGTGCCAGCAGCTTCCAGGGTCCCTATGTCGGCTACACCTTC
CASSFQGPYVGYTF
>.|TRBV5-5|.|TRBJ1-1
TGTGCCAGCAGCTTCGTAGAGGACACTGAAGCTTTCTTT
CASSFVEDTEAFF
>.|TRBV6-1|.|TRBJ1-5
TGTGCCAGCAGTGGAAACAGGGTCCAGCCCCAGCATTTT
CASSGNRVQPQHF
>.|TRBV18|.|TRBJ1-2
TGTGCCAGCTCACCCGGGGGCTTGATCGGTGGCTACACCTTC
CASSPGGLIGGYTF
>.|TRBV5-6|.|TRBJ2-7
TGTGCCAGCAGCCGCCGGAGGGTGTACGAGCAGTACTTC
CASSRRRVYEQYF
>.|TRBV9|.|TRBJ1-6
TGTGCCAGCAGCCCGATAGGACGGAATTCACCCCTCCACTTT
CASSPIGRNSPLHF
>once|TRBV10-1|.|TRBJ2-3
TGCGCCAGCAGCCCAACGGTGGCGGGCCACTCGAAAAATACGCAGTATTTT
CASSPTVAGHSKNTQYF
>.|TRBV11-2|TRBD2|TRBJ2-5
TGTGCCAGCAGCTTAAGGACCAGCGGGGAAGAGACCCAGTACTTC
CASSLRTSGEETQYF
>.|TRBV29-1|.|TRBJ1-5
TGCAGCGTTCTAGAGGGGGTTGATGGCAATCAGCCCCAGCATTTT
CSVLEGVDGNQPQHF
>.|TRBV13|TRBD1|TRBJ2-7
TGTGCCAGCAGCTCGACAGGGGCGGACTACGAGCAGTACTTC
CASSSTGADYEQYF
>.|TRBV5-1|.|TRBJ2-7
TGCGCCAGCAGCCTGGGGGTATCTCGCTACGAGCAGTACTTC
CASSLGVSRYEQYF
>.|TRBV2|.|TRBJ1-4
TGTGCCAGCATTTCTGGCAGGGGAGGTGAAAAACTGTTTTTT
CASISGRGGEKLFF
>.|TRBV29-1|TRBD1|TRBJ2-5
TGCAGCGGGGGGACAGGGGCCGAGACCCAGTACTTC
CSGGTGAETQYF
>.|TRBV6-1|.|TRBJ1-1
TGTGCCAGCGAACAGGGAGGAGGAGGTGAAGCTTTCTTT
CASEQGGGGEAFF
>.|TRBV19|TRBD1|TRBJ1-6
TGTGCCAGTAGTACCCGAGACAGGGCGAGTTCACCCCTCCACTTT
CASSTRDRASSPLHF
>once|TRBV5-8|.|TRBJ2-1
TGTGCCAGCAGCTTGGAAACAGCGGTGGGGTCTACAAGGGAGCAGTTCTTC
CASSLETAVGSTREQFF
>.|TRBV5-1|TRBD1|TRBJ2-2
TGCGCCAGCAGCGCGGACAGGGGGCGACGCTCCGGGGAGCTGTTTTTT
CASSADRGRRSGELFF
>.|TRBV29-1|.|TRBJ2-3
TGCAGCGTTGATTCCAGGGCGGATACGCAGTATTTT
CSVDSRADTQYF
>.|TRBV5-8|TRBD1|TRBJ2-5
TGTGCCAGCAGCTTGAGAGGGACAGGGTATCTGGAGACCCAGTACTTC
CASSLRGTGYLETQYF
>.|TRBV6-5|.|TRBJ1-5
TGTGCCAGCAGCCTTACCGGGCCTAGCAATCAGCCCCAGCATTTT
CASSLTGPSNQPQHF
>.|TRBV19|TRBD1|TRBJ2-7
TGTGCCAGTGGCCTTAAGACAGGGGCGAGCTACGAGCAGTACTTC
CASGLKTGASYEQYF
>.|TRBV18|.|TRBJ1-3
TGTGCCAGCTCACCACCCCAGGGCTCTGGAAACACCATATATTTT
CASSPPQGSGNTIYF
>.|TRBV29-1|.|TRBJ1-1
TGCAGCATATCCCGGGACACCTATGGGACTGAAGCTTTCTTT
CSISRDTYGTEAFF
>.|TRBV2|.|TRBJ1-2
TGTGCCAGCAGCCCTGTAAGCTCCGACTATGGCTACACCTTC
CASSPVSSDYGYTF
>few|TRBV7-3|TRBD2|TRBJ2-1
TGTGCCAGCAGCTTTAACAGGACTAGCTCCTACAATGAGCAGTTCTTC
CASSFNRTSSYNEQFF
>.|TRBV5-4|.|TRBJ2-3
TGTGCCAGCAGCTTGGAGTGGGAGACAGATACGCAGTATTTT
CASSLEWETDTQYF
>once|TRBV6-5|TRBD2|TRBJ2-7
TGTGCCAGCAGCTCTATCTGGTTGGGGGGGGACGAGCAGTACTTC
CASSSIWLGGDEQYF
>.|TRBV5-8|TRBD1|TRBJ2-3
TGTGCCAGCAGGACAGGGTTGAGCACAGATACGCAGTATTTT
CASRTGLSTDTQYF
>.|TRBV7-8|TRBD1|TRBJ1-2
TGTGCCAGCAGCGCGCAGGGGGCGCAGGATGGCTACACCTTC
CASSAQGAQDGYTF
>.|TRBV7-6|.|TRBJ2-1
TGTGCCAGCAGCCCGCCGGACAGACCAATCTCCTACAATGAGCAGTTCTTC
CASSPPDRPISYNEQFF
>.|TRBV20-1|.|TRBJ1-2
TGCAGCAACGGGCTACTGGGAGGCTACACCTTC
CSNGLLGGYTF
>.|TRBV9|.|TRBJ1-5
TGTGCCAGCAGCCCTTATAGCGGGGCCAATCAGCCCCAGCATTTT
CASSPYSGANQPQHF
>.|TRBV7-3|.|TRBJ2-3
TGTGCCAGCAGCTTACATCGGGGTGGGGCTGGGTCAGATACGCAGTATTTT
CASSLHRGGAGSDTQYF
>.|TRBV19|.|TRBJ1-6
TGTGCCAGTACCTCCGCCGTCCGGGGTCTGGGTAATTCACCCCTCCACTTT
CASTSAVRGLGNSPLHF
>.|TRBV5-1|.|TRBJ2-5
TGCGCCAGCAGCCTCCGAGGCCCAGAAGATCAAGAGACCCAGTACTTC
CASSLRGPEDQETQYF
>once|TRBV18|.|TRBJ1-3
TGTGCCAGCTCACCAGACCGGGACGTAAACACCATATATTTT
CASSPDRDVNTIYF